Listed below are T cell receptor beta chains from one sample, sequenced in a study of cytomegalovirus exposure and HLA in healthy donors. TCRdb's table, derived via immunoSEQ multiplex PCR, lists solely in-frame clones and lacks some. This sample carries tens of thousands of clones, around four fifths of them seen once, and the ten largest clones take about 3%. The sample comprised PBMCs. The receptors come from a woman aged 40-49 years in good health and CMV-seronegative. The CDR3 runs from the conserved cysteine through the conserved F or W. The D gene is left open where the match is weak.

v_gene: TRBV5-1
d_gene: -
j_gene: TRBJ1-1
CDR3nt: TGCGCCAGCAGCTTAACGAGCTTCAACACTGAAGCTTTCTTT
CDR3aa: CASSLTSFNTEAFF

v_gene: TRBV6-1
d_gene: TRBD2
j_gene: TRBJ2-7
CDR3nt: TGTGCCAGCAGTGAAGCGCGGGCGGGAGGTGTGTACGAGCAGTACTTC
CDR3aa: CASSEARAGGVYEQYF

v_gene: TRBV27
d_gene: -
j_gene: TRBJ1-2
CDR3nt: TGTGCCAGCAGTTATCTGCCCCCGGATGGCTACACCTTC
CDR3aa: CASSYLPPDGYTF

v_gene: TRBV6-5
d_gene: TRBD1
j_gene: TRBJ1-2
CDR3nt: TGTGCCAGCAGTCCCGGGACAGGGCAAAACTATGGCTACACCTTC
CDR3aa: CASSPGTGQNYGYTF

v_gene: TRBV11-3
d_gene: TRBD2
j_gene: TRBJ2-1
CDR3nt: TGTGCCAGCAGCCCACAAACTAGCGTCGAGCAGTTCTTC
CDR3aa: CASSPQTSVEQFF

v_gene: TRBV7-9
d_gene: -
j_gene: TRBJ1-2
CDR3nt: TGTGCCAGCAGCCCGGACAGCCTCTATGGCTACACCTTC
CDR3aa: CASSPDSLYGYTF

v_gene: TRBV5-5
d_gene: -
j_gene: TRBJ2-1
CDR3nt: TGTGCCAGCTCACAGGGTCCTTACAATGAGCAGTTCTTC
CDR3aa: CASSQGPYNEQFF

v_gene: TRBV23-1
d_gene: -
j_gene: TRBJ2-4
CDR3nt: TGCGCCAGCTCGAACAGGAGAAACATTCAGTACTTC
CDR3aa: CASSNRRNIQYF

v_gene: TRBV5-1
d_gene: -
j_gene: TRBJ2-7
CDR3nt: TGCGCCAGCAGCTGGATGGGAGGTACCTCCTACGAGCAGTACTTC
CDR3aa: CASSWMGGTSYEQYF

v_gene: TRBV2
d_gene: -
j_gene: TRBJ1-2
CDR3nt: TGTGCCAGCTCCAGGGGTAGTCCTGGCTACACCTTC
CDR3aa: CASSRGSPGYTF

v_gene: TRBV7-9
d_gene: -
j_gene: TRBJ1-1
CDR3nt: TGTGCCAGCGTCTCACAGGTCGGGCCCTGGAACACTGAAGCTTTCTTT
CDR3aa: CASVSQVGPWNTEAFF